This TCR beta chain was observed in a study of control samples from healthy donors and cancer patients. Clones were sequenced by immunoSEQ multiplex PCR, and TCRdb holds only the in-frame ones, with some missing. The top ten clones hold 10% to 15% of a sample with 250,000 to 300,000 clones, over 75% of them seen once. Germline trimming cut 4 bases from V and 6 bases from J; bases unmatched to any gene: 10. This CDR3 region has 16 residues. Looked up from germline, CDR1 is LNHDA and CDR2 is SQIVND (reference sequence). What was sequenced was PBMCs. This TCR came from an older woman with lung cancer. The chain recombines TRBV19 with TRBJ2-4; 9 bases match TRBD1. The CDR3 here is CASSTQAGQGRNIQYF. The CDR3, as DNA: TGTGCCAGTAGTACTCAGGCGGGACAGGGACGAAACATTCAGTACTTC. The complete variable domain, with remaining parts taken from reference TRBV19 and TRBJ2-4, reads DGGITQSPKYLFRKEGQNVTLSCEQNLNHDAMYWYRQDPGQGLRLIYYSQIVNDFQKGDIAEGYSVSREKKESFPLTVTSAQKNPTAFYLCASSTQAGQGRNIQYFGAGTRLSVL.